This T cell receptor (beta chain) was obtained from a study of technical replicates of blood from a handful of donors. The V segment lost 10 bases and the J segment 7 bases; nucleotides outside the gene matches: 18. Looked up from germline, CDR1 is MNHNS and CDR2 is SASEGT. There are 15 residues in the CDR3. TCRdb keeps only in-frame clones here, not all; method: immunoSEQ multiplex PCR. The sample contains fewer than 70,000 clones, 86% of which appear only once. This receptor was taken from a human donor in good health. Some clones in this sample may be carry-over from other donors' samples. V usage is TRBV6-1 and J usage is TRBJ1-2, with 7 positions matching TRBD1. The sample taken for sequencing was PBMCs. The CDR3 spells CAILPGQRSLLGYTF. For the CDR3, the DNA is TGTGCCATCCTACCGGGACAGAGGTCCCTACTTGGCTACACCTTC.